These 23 T cell receptor beta chains share one sample of origin, sequenced in a study of cytomegalovirus exposure and HLA in healthy donors. In the PCR, 60 Vbeta and 13 Jbeta primers were used. Libraries were prepared by immunoSEQ multiplex PCR; TCRdb keeps only in-frame clonotypes and omits some of them. The repertoire has roughly 120,000 clones, approximately 80% of them found once; the top ten carry 2.7%. The source material was PBMCs. The source is a woman aged 40 to 50 in good health and CMV-seropositive.

The gene calls are TRBV5-1 and TRBJ1-3, with TRBD1 as a possible D gene (6 bases). The germline V gene encodes CDR1 SGHRS and CDR2 YFSETQ. V was shortened by 0 bases and J by 2 bases, with 9 bases between the two germline ends. The CDR3 has 15 amino acids. This CDR3 is CASSLDTGTGNTIYF. The CDR3 region has the DNA TGCGCCAGCAGCTTGGATACAGGGACTGGAAACACCATATATTTT.

The chain has TRBV4-2 and TRBJ2-1; TRBD2 aligns across 8 bases. V dropped 1 base and J dropped 6; count of bases not matched to a gene: 5. Germline V CDR1 and CDR2: LGHNA, YNFKEQ. The CDR3 loop spans 15 amino acids. Written as DNA, the CDR3 is TGTGCCAGCAGCCAAGTTGGCGGGGGGTTCAATGAGCAGTTCTTC. This encodes CASSQVGGGFNEQFF.

The chain recombines TRBV6-6 with TRBJ2-5; TRBD1 is a possible D gene (6 bases). V lost 6 bases and J 4 bases, leaving 21 bases between the germline ends. The CDR3 runs 16 residues. Per germline, CDR1 MNHNY and CDR2 SVGAGI (reference sequence). The CDR3 DNA reads TGTGCCAGCAGCCTGGTTCGGGACACATGGGGAGAGACCCAGTACTTC. Its translation: CASSLVRDTWGETQYF.

This sequence joins TRBV13 and TRBJ2-7; D is perhaps TRBD1 (6 bases). Trimming left V 5 bases short and J 2 bases short, with 10 bases between. The CDR3 runs to 13 residues. Germline loops: CDR1 PRHDT, CDR2 FYEKMQ (reference sequence). The CDR3 DNA is TGTGCCAGCAGCATAACAGGGACCTACGAGCAGTACTTC. Its protein is CASSITGTYEQYF.

The chain is built from TRBV19 and TRBJ2-7; D might be TRBD1 (6 bases). The CDR3 runs 15 residues. The germline V gene encodes CDR1 LNHDA and CDR2 SQIVND (reference sequence). Between the trimmed V and J ends, which lost 4 bases and 2 bases, there was a span of 15 bases. CDR3 nucleotide sequence: TGTGCCAGTAGTACAACAGGGTGGGATCCCTACGAGCAGTACTTC. It encodes CASSTTGWDPYEQYF. The full variable domain, its missing parts supplied by reference TRBV19 and TRBJ2-7, is DGGITQSPKYLFRKEGQNVTLSCEQNLNHDAMYWYRQDPGQGLRLIYYSQIVNDFQKGDIAEGYSVSREKKESFPLTVTSAQKNPTAFYLCASSTTGWDPYEQYFGPGTRLTVT.

The chain is built from TRBV27 and TRBJ1-5; D is perhaps TRBD1 (5 bases). The ends were cut back, 4 bases at V and 0 bases at J, with 7 bases in the middle. The germline V gene encodes CDR1 MNHEY and CDR2 SMNVEV (reference sequence). CDR3 length: 14 amino acids. In nucleotides, the CDR3 is TGTGCCAGCAGTTCGACAGCTAGCAATCAGCCCCAGCATTTT. Translation: CASSSTASNQPQHF.

This rearrangement joins TRBV6-4 to TRBJ2-5, with D maybe TRBD1 (6 bases). The CDR3 spans 13 residues. CDR1 is MRHNA and CDR2 is SNTAGT in the germline V gene. Trimming shortened V by 4 bases and J by 1 base, and 7 bases separated the two germline ends. The CDR3 DNA sequence: TGTGCCAGCAGTGCGACAGGCCAAGAGACCCAGTACTTC. Translation gives CASSATGQETQYF.

The genes are TRBV6-1 and TRBJ1-6; D uncertain. The CDR3 loop spans 14 amino acids. Germline CDR1 reads MNHNS; CDR2 reads SASEGT. The V and J ends lost 1 base and 9 bases respectively, with 10 bases between them. As DNA, the CDR3 is TGTGCCAGCAGTGAAGGGGCGACCGGTTCACCCCTCCACTTT. Protein sequence: CASSEGATGSPLHF.

The chain employs TRBV5-8 and TRBJ2-2; 7 bases agree with TRBD1. Trimming removed 3 bases from V and 6 bases from J; junction bases left unmatched: 8. The CDR3 contains 15 residues. From germline, CDR1 is SGHTS and CDR2 YDEGEE. Here the CDR3 reads CASSSIQGTAGELFF. CDR3 in DNA: TGTGCCAGCAGCTCGATACAGGGGACGGCCGGGGAGCTGTTTTTT.

The chain couples TRBV7-2 to TRBJ2-5; 8 positions match TRBD1. Judging by the DNA end, TRBJ2-7 fits better; the J call may be wrong. The CDR3 has 15 residues. Germline V gene sequence: CDR1 SGHTA, CDR2 FQGNSA. The CDR3 protein is CASSETTGVTYEQYF. Written as DNA, the CDR3 is TGTGCCAGCAGCGAGACGACAGGGGTGACCTACGAGCAGTACTTC.

The genes are TRBV2 and TRBJ2-1; tentative D call: TRBD1 (6 bases). Looked up from germline, CDR1 is SNHLY and CDR2 is FYNNEI. This CDR3 has 12 residues. V dropped 6 bases and J dropped 8 bases, with 11 bases sitting between them. CDR3 DNA: TGTGCCAGCAGGTTACAGGGCTATGAGCAGTTCTTC. This translates into CASRLQGYEQFF.

V and J are TRBV6-1 and TRBJ2-5, with D perhaps matching TRBD2 (6 bases). The tail of the sequence fits TRBJ2-7 better, so the J call may be wrong. This CDR3 has 14 residues. Germline loops: CDR1 MNHNS, CDR2 SASEGT. This chain's CDR3 is CASSEPGETYEQYF. The CDR3 DNA reads TGTGCCAGCAGTGAACCGGGGGAGACCTACGAGCAGTACTTC.

This clone showed up just once. V and J are TRBV9 and TRBJ2-5; 10 bases match TRBD2. Germline lookup yields CDR1 SGDLS and CDR2 YYNGEE. The CDR3 has 16 amino acids. The ends lost 0 bases at V and 5 bases at J; junction bases unmatched: 7. The CDR3 sequence is CASSVATSGTDETQYF. CDR3 bases: TGTGCCAGCAGCGTAGCTACTAGCGGGACGGATGAGACCCAGTACTTC. Variable domain in full (rest from reference TRBV9 and TRBJ2-5): DSGVTQTPKHLITATGQRVTLRCSPRSGDLSVYWYQQSLDQGLQFLIQYYNGEERAKGNILERFSAQQFPDLHSELNLSSLELGDSALYFCASSVATSGTDETQYFGPGTRLLVL.

For this clone: An end of the junction does not agree with germline; a read error may underlie this. The sample carries other DNA sequences with the same CDR3. The gene calls are TRBV2 and TRBJ2-7; D might be TRBD1 (5 bases). The CDR3 consists of 14 residues. CDR1 and CDR2 (germline): SNHLY, FYNNEI. DNA of the CDR3: TGTGCCAGCAGACAGGACACGGCCTCCTACGAGCAATACTTC. It yields the protein CASRQDTASYEQYF.

This chain connects TRBV9 to TRBJ2-7; D perhaps matches TRBD2 (6 bases). The CDR3 is 15 amino acids. Germline V gene data show CDR1 as SGDLS and CDR2 as YYNGEE. V lost 3 bases to trimming and J lost 5 bases, with 18 bases between them. The CDR3 is CASSGNMTSSHEQYF. CDR3 nucleotide sequence: TGTGCCAGCAGCGGGAACATGACTAGTAGCCACGAGCAGTACTTC.

This clone is a singleton in its sample. Here the CDR3 reads CASRPGGTELEQYF. Here the CDR3 DNA reads TGTGCCAGCAGGCCCGGGGGTACCGAGTTGGAGCAGTACTTC. The chain joins TRBV11-1 to TRBJ2-7; a weak D match, TRBD2 (6 bases). Trimming pared 6 bases from V and 7 bases from J, leaving 19 bases between. The CDR3 spans 14 residues. Germline V gene data show CDR1 as SGHAT and CDR2 as FQDESV (reference sequence).

The chain employs TRBV7-9 and TRBJ1-4, with TRBD1 matching 8 bases. V shed 5 bases and J 0 bases; nucleotides not matched to a gene: 5. This CDR3 contains 16 residues. CDR1 SEHNR and CDR2 FQNEAQ come from the germline V gene (reference sequence). CDR3 in amino acids: CASSQGDRTTNEKLFF. Here the CDR3 DNA reads TGTGCCAGCAGCCAGGGGGACAGGACAACTAATGAAAAACTGTTTTTT.

In this sample, this clone turned up once. The chain uses TRBV4-1 and TRBJ2-6; no clear D. Trimming left V 1 base short and J 3 bases short, with 4 bases between. This CDR3 contains 14 residues. Germline V CDR1 and CDR2: MGHRA, YSYEKL. The CDR3 region has the DNA TGCGCCAGCAGCCAAGGCTATGGGGCCAACGTCCTGACTTTC. Protein product: CASSQGYGANVLTF.

This clone was counted between two and nine times. This chain uses TRBV5-4 with TRBJ1-1; D possibly corresponds to TRBD1 (5 bases). Germline V lookup: CDR1 SGHNT, CDR2 YYREEE (reference sequence). The CDR3 sequence is 14 residues long. V lost 4 bases, J lost 6 bases, and 16 bases lay in between. The DNA of the CDR3 is TGTGCCAGCAGCCCGAGGGGAGGGTTTGCTGAAGCTTTCTTT. Translating it yields CASSPRGGFAEAFF.

The rearrangement joins TRBV19 to TRBJ2-5, with TRBD2 matching over 8 bases. The CDR3 consists of 15 residues. With V trimmed by 4 bases and J by 4 bases, 8 bases remained unmatched. CDR1 is LNHDA and CDR2 is SQIVND in the germline V gene (reference sequence). The CDR3 nucleotides read TGTGCCAGTAGTACACGAAGAGCGGGGGCAGAGACCCAGTACTTC. Translating gives CASSTRRAGAETQYF. Looking up the rest from reference TRBV19 and TRBJ2-5 gives the full variable domain: DGGITQSPKYLFRKEGQNVTLSCEQNLNHDAMYWYRQDPGQGLRLIYYSQIVNDFQKGDIAEGYSVSREKKESFPLTVTSAQKNPTAFYLCASSTRRAGAETQYFGPGTRLLVL.

The gene calls are TRBV7-2 and TRBJ2-3; 8 bases are a match to TRBD2. The V and J ends lost 5 bases and 4 bases, in that order; junction bases with no gene match: 11. The V gene's germline CDR1 is SGHTA and CDR2 FQGNSA. The CDR3 is made up of 16 amino acids. The CDR3: CASSLVVLAGADTQYF. Written as DNA, the CDR3 is TGTGCCAGCAGCCTAGTCGTGCTAGCGGGCGCAGATACGCAGTATTTT.

As concerns this clone: The sample carries other DNA sequences with the same CDR3. The gene calls are TRBV19 and TRBJ1-1; no reliable D call. The ends were cut back, 2 bases at V and 0 bases at J, with 4 bases in the middle. Germline values: CDR1 LNHDA, CDR2 SQIVND (reference sequence). This CDR3 region has 13 residues. The CDR3 DNA follows: TGTGCCAGTAGTATAACAGTGAACACTGAAGCTTTCTTT. Translated: CASSITVNTEAFF.

The rearrangement uses TRBV30 and TRBJ1-5, with D hard to call. Trimming removed 0 bases from V and 2 bases from J, with 11 bases in between. The germline V gene encodes CDR1 GTSNPN and CDR2 SVGIG (reference sequence). The CDR3 runs to 15 residues. CDR3: CAWSVLAGGNQPQHF. The CDR3 DNA follows: TGTGCCTGGAGTGTACTAGCTGGGGGCAATCAGCCCCAGCATTTT.